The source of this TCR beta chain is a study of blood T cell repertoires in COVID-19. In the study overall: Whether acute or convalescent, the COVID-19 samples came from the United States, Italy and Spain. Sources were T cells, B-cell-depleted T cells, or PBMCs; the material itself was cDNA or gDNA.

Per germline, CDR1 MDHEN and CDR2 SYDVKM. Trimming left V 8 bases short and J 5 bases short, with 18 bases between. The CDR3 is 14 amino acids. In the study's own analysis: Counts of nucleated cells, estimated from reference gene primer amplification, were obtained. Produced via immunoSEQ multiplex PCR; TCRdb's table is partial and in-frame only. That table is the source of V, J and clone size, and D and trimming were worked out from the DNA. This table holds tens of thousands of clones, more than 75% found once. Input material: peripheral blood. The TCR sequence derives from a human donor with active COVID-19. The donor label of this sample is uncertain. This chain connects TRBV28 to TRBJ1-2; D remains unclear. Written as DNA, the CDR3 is TGTGCCAGCTCCGGCCCTGGGAGAAGGTATGGCTACACCTTC. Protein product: CASSGPGRRYGYTF.